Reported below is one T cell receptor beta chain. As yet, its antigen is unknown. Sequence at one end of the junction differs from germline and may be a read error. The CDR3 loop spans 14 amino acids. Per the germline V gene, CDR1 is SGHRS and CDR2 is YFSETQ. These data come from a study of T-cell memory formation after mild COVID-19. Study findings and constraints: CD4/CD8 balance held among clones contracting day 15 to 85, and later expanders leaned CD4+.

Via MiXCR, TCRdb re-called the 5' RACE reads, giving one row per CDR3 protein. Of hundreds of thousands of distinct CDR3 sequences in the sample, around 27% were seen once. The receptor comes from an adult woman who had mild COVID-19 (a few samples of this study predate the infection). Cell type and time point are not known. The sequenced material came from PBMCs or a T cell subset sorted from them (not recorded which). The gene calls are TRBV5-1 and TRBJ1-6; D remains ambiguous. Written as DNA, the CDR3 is TGCGCCAGCAGCTTGGGCGGGGAAAATTCACACCTCCACTTT. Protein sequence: CASSLGGENSHLHF.